Each of the 30 T cell receptor beta chains below was sequenced from the same sample in a study of vaccination effects on CD4 cells after COVID-19. These receptors lack a known antigen. Researchers isolated CD4+ T cells once 9 to 11 days of culture had elapsed. Two doses of BNT162b2 or mRNA-1273 vaccine were administered to participants. Using immunoSEQ multiplex PCR, the repertoire was profiled, and TCRdb retains in-frame clones only, with some absent. The data contain approximately 47,000 clones, about 70% of them singletons. Source: CD4+ T cells from PBMCs cultured without peptide, taken after COVID-19 vaccination. Receptor source: a human donor who received a COVID-19 vaccine.

This clone was counted only a few times. V gene TRBV18 combines with J gene TRBJ2-2, with D unclear. The CDR3 is 12 amino acids. V gave up 0 bases and J gave up 8 bases, with 4 bases separating them. Germline CDR1 is KGHSH and CDR2 is LQKENI. The CDR3: CASSPPSGELFF. The CDR3, as DNA: TGTGCCAGCTCACCACCTTCGGGGGAGCTGTTTTTT.

V gene TRBV24-1 combines with J gene TRBJ2-3; D is uncertain. Per the germline V gene, CDR1 is KGHDR and CDR2 is SFDVKD. The V gene lost 4 bases and the J gene lost 2 bases, with 12 bases spanning the gap. The CDR3 has 15 residues. CDR3 nucleotides: TGTGCCACCAGTGACCCAGAGCGAAACACAGATACGCAGTATTTT. It encodes CATSDPERNTDTQYF.

This clone was counted only a few times. The chain is built from TRBV10-1 and TRBJ2-7; D gene ambiguous. CDR1 and CDR2 (germline): WNHNN, SYGVQD (reference sequence). This CDR3 region has 12 residues. The V gene lost 7 bases and the J gene lost 1 base, with 8 bases spanning the gap. CDR3 sequence: CASMGSSYEQYF. CDR3 in DNA: TGCGCCAGCATGGGTAGTTCCTACGAGCAGTACTTC.

The chain recombines TRBV10-2 with TRBJ1-1; TRBD1 matches at 8 bases. V shed 7 bases, J shed 0 bases, and the junction held 10 bases outside the gene matches. In germline, CDR1 is WSHSY, CDR2 SAAADI. The CDR3 is 16 residues long. CDR3 protein: CASIDRGANLNTEAFF. The DNA of the CDR3 is TGCGCCAGCATAGACAGGGGAGCTAACTTGAACACTGAAGCTTTCTTT.

This chain links TRBV27 with TRBJ1-1, with TRBD1 as a possible D gene (5 bases). The CDR3 contains 22 residues. Per germline, CDR1 MNHEY and CDR2 SMNVEV (reference sequence). V lost 2 bases to trimming and J lost 2 bases, with 33 bases between them. The CDR3 DNA is TGTGCCAGCAGTTTAAGGCACCGTAGGGGACTCTCCATTGAGGCCCTTAACACTGAAGCTTTCTTT. Amino acid sequence: CASSLRHRRGLSIEALNTEAFF.

The chain couples TRBV12-5 to TRBJ2-3; the D gene is possibly TRBD2 (5 bases). Trimming cost V 4 bases and J 0 bases, with 11 bases left between them. The CDR3 has 15 amino acids. The V gene's germline CDR1 is LGHNT and CDR2 FRNRAP. The CDR3 sequence is CASGSGLSSTDTQYF. The CDR3, as DNA: TGTGCTAGTGGTTCCGGACTTTCTAGCACAGATACGCAGTATTTT.

The chain carries TRBV9 and TRBJ2-3, with TRBD1 matching over 7 bases. In germline, CDR1 is SGDLS, CDR2 YYNGEE. The V segment lost 4 bases and the J segment 0 bases; nucleotides outside the gene matches: 5. CDR3 length: 15 residues. CDR3 DNA sequence: TGTGCCAGCAGCCCTCGACAGGGTAGCACAGATACGCAGTATTTT. This gives the protein CASSPRQGSTDTQYF.

This rearrangement joins TRBV3-1 (or the pseudogene TRBV3-2) to TRBJ2-1, with D perhaps matching TRBD2 (5 bases). Germline loops: CDR1 LGHDT, CDR2 YNNKEL (reference sequence). This CDR3 comprises 13 residues. Trimming took off 3 bases at V and 10 bases at J, with 13 bases between the two ends. CDR3 amino acids: CASSQNGGGEQFF. For the CDR3, the DNA is TGTGCCAGCAGCCAGAATGGCGGCGGGGAGCAGTTCTTC.

The chain couples TRBV6-5 to TRBJ1-5; D is unclear. V lost 6 bases to trimming and J lost 0 bases, with 6 bases between them. There are 13 residues in the CDR3. CDR1 and CDR2 from the germline V gene are MNHEY and SVGAGI. CDR3 residues: CASRGFSNQPQHF. The CDR3 coding sequence is TGTGCCAGCAGGGGGTTTAGCAATCAGCCCCAGCATTTT.

The chain combines TRBV7-7 with TRBJ2-1; 10 positions match TRBD1. The CDR3 spans 18 residues. Germline loops: CDR1 SSHAT, CDR2 FNYEAQ (reference sequence). The trim removed 5 bases at V and 6 bases at J, leaving 16 bases unmatched. The CDR3, as DNA: TGTGCCAGCAGCCCAGCAGGGTCCTTTTGGACAGGGGGCAATGAGCAGTTCTTC. It translates to CASSPAGSFWTGGNEQFF.

V usage is TRBV7-2 and J usage is TRBJ2-7; 8 bases match TRBD2. Losses at the gene ends were 6 bases for V and 1 base for J; bases not matched to a gene: 11. Germline CDR1 reads SGHTA; CDR2 reads FQGNSA. The CDR3 consists of 16 residues. CDR3 DNA sequence: TGTGCCAGCAGTCCCTCAGCGGGAGCCCTTTCCTACGAGCAGTACTTC. Amino acids: CASSPSAGALSYEQYF.

V is TRBV5-1 and J is TRBJ1-5; D gene uncertain. This CDR3 is 15 amino acids long. The germline gives CDR1 SGHRS, CDR2 YFSETQ. The V gene lost 0 bases and the J gene lost 0 bases, with 7 bases spanning the gap. CDR3: CASSLDPDSNQPQHF. CDR3 nucleotide sequence: TGCGCCAGCAGCTTGGATCCAGATAGCAATCAGCCCCAGCATTTT.

This chain connects TRBV3-1 (or the pseudogene TRBV3-2) to TRBJ2-5, with 7 bases lining up with TRBD2. CDR3 length: 13 residues. After removal of 4 bases from V and 3 bases from J, the junction contained 2 bases not matched to a gene. The germline V gene encodes CDR1 LGHDT and CDR2 YNNKEL (reference sequence). The CDR3, as DNA: TGTGCCAGCAGCCCGGGACTAAAAGAGACCCAGTACTTC. This codes for CASSPGLKETQYF.

The gene calls are TRBV3-1 (or the pseudogene TRBV3-2) and TRBJ2-2, with D hard to call. CDR3 length: 18 residues. Trimming removed 0 bases at V and 5 bases at J, with 19 bases between. Germline loops: CDR1 LGHDT, CDR2 YNNKEL (reference sequence). This CDR3 reads CASSQDLLSSATTGELFF. The CDR3 DNA reads TGTGCCAGCAGCCAAGATCTTCTAAGTTCGGCTACAACCGGGGAGCTGTTTTTT.

This clone was counted a few times. V gene TRBV27 combines with J gene TRBJ1-1; perhaps TRBD1 as D (5 bases). Germline CDR1 MNHEY, CDR2 SMNVEV (reference sequence). Trimming left V 5 bases short and J 6 bases short, with 19 bases between. CDR3 length: 15 residues. The CDR3 reads CASSAVDRPPSEAFF. The CDR3 bases are TGTGCCAGCAGTGCGGTAGACAGACCCCCGTCTGAAGCTTTCTTT.

The chain uses TRBV5-1 and TRBJ2-1, with D uncertain. Germline-derived CDR1 and CDR2 are SGHRS and YFSETQ. CDR3 size: 13 residues. Trimming shortened V by 4 bases and J by 5 bases, and 10 bases separated the two germline ends. CDR3 residues: CASSPYTHNEQFF. DNA of the CDR3: TGCGCCAGCAGCCCCTACACTCACAATGAGCAGTTCTTC.

This chain joins TRBV7-9 and TRBJ1-4; D gene ambiguous. Between the trimmed V and J ends, which lost 1 base and 4 bases, there was a span of 13 bases. The germline V gene encodes CDR1 SEHNR and CDR2 FQNEAQ (reference sequence). CDR3 length: 16 amino acids. The CDR3 loop is CASSLVRGGGNEKLFF. In DNA form, the CDR3 reads TGTGCCAGCAGCTTAGTACGGGGAGGTGGTAATGAAAAACTGTTTTTT.

The chain links TRBV5-1 to TRBJ2-5, with no clear D. There are 15 residues in the CDR3. Between the trimmed V and J ends, which lost 1 base and 3 bases, there was a span of 13 bases. CDR1 is SGHRS and CDR2 is YFSETQ in the germline V gene. The CDR3 region is CASSLSGSREETQYF. CDR3 in DNA: TGCGCCAGCAGCTTGTCTGGGTCCAGAGAAGAGACCCAGTACTTC.

V usage is TRBV5-4 and J usage is TRBJ1-4; 7 bases are shared with TRBD1. V lost 4 bases and J lost 8; bases outside the gene matches: 11. The CDR3 is 15 amino acids. Germline CDR1 reads SGHNT; CDR2 reads YYREEE (reference sequence). This chain's CDR3 is CASSLTGTEGEKLFF. DNA for the CDR3: TGTGCCAGCAGCCTCACCGGGACAGAGGGCGAAAAACTGTTTTTT.

This clone appeared a few times. The chain recombines TRBV10-3 with TRBJ2-7, with 13 bases aligning to TRBD2. Germline trimming cut 2 bases from V and 0 bases from J; bases unmatched to any gene: 10. The CDR3 length is 19 residues. Per the germline V gene, CDR1 is ENHRY and CDR2 is SYGVKD. This chain's CDR3 is CAISEPKLRTSGGSYEQYF. The DNA of the CDR3 is TGTGCCATCAGTGAGCCGAAACTAAGGACTAGCGGGGGCTCCTACGAGCAGTACTTC.

The rearrangement uses TRBV5-1 and TRBJ2-7, with 11 bases aligning to TRBD1. The CDR3 length is 14 residues. CDR1 is SGHRS, CDR2 YFSETQ, per germline. J gave up 2 bases and V 4 bases, and 2 bases lay outside the gene matches. The CDR3 spells CASSTGQGAYEQYF. CDR3 DNA sequence: TGCGCCAGCAGCACGGGACAGGGGGCCTACGAGCAGTACTTC. Using reference TRBV5-1 and TRBJ2-7 for the parts outside the CDR3, the full variable domain is KAGVTQTPRYLIKTRGQQVTLSCSPISGHRSVSWYQQTPGQGLQFLFEYFSETQRNKGNFPGRFSGRQFSNSRSEMNVSTLELGDSALYLCASSTGQGAYEQYFGPGTRLTVT.

V usage is TRBV4-1 and J usage is TRBJ2-1, with TRBD2 matching over 9 bases. This CDR3 contains 14 residues. Unmatched junction bases numbered 6, after V lost 8 bases and J lost 4 bases. Germline CDR1 reads MGHRA; CDR2 reads YSYEKL. This CDR3 is CASHLAGSYNEQFF. The CDR3 DNA follows: TGCGCCAGCCACCTAGCGGGGAGTTACAATGAGCAGTTCTTC.

V is TRBV9 and J is TRBJ2-1; TRBD2 aligns across 8 bases. Germline CDR1 and CDR2: SGDLS and YYNGEE. Germline trimming cut 0 bases from V and 10 bases from J; bases unmatched to any gene: 6. The CDR3 runs 14 residues. The CDR3 region has the DNA TGTGCCAGCAGCGTAGGGGTGGCGGGAGGCGAGCAGTTCTTC. It encodes CASSVGVAGGEQFF.

This clone was counted between two and nine times. V is TRBV11-2 and J is TRBJ2-2, with D uncertain. V was trimmed by 7 bases and J by 0 bases, leaving 12 bases between them. Per the germline V gene, CDR1 is SGHAT and CDR2 is FQNNGV. There are 15 residues in the CDR3. This chain's CDR3 is CASTTRQSNTGELFF. The CDR3 DNA sequence: TGTGCCAGCACCACCCGGCAGTCGAACACCGGGGAGCTGTTTTTT.

This clone appeared a few times. The chain joins TRBV5-1 to TRBJ1-6; 9 bases are shared with TRBD1. Trimming cost V 0 bases and J 8 bases; bases outside gene matches: 6. CDR3 length: 16 residues. In germline, CDR1 is SGHRS, CDR2 YFSETQ. In nucleotides, the CDR3 is TGCGCCAGCAGCTTGGGGGGACAGGGAGGGGATTCACCCCTCCACTTT. Encoded protein: CASSLGGQGGDSPLHF.

This chain connects TRBV4-1 to TRBJ2-7; tentatively, D is TRBD1 or TRBD2 (5 bases each). This CDR3 region has 14 residues. The germline V and J ends were trimmed by 5 bases and 0 bases, with 11 bases remaining between them. Looked up from germline, CDR1 is MGHRA and CDR2 is YSYEKL. The CDR3 DNA reads TGCGCCAGCAGCGCCGGGACGAACTCCTACGAGCAGTACTTC. This encodes CASSAGTNSYEQYF.

The gene calls are TRBV18 and TRBJ1-2, with 11 bases matching TRBD1. Germline V gene data show CDR1 as KGHSH and CDR2 as LQKENI. This CDR3 comprises 18 residues. The trim removed 0 bases at V and 0 bases at J, leaving 6 bases unmatched. This CDR3 is CASSPPVGQGASNYGYTF. CDR3 sequence (DNA): TGTGCCAGCTCACCACCGGTTGGACAGGGGGCATCTAACTATGGCTACACCTTC.

The V call is TRBV23-1, the J call TRBJ2-1, with 8 positions matching TRBD1. TRBV23-1 is filed as an ORF, its function uncertain. Unmatched junction bases numbered 5, after V lost 2 bases and J lost 5 bases. CDR3 length: 15 amino acids. CDR3 DNA sequence: TGCGCCAGCAGTCAAAAGGGACAGGCCGACAATGAGCAGTTCTTC. It encodes CASSQKGQADNEQFF.

CDR3 residues: CASSYSRDSYNSPLHF. The CDR3 bases are TGTGCCAGCAGTTACTCGAGGGACTCCTATAATTCACCCCTCCACTTT. The J gene is TRBJ1-6, the V gene TRBV6-5; no reliable D call. The germline CDR1 and CDR2 sequences are MNHEY and SVGAGI. With 0 bases removed from V and 0 bases from J, the gap between germline ends came to 6 bases. This CDR3 is built from 16 residues.

The table lists this clone with a few counts. This chain joins TRBV4-1 and TRBJ1-6, with D perhaps TRBD1 (5 bases). The germline V gene has CDR1 MGHRA and CDR2 YSYEKL. The CDR3 covers 17 residues. V was shortened by 6 bases and J by 7 bases, with 22 bases between the two germline ends. Here the CDR3 DNA reads TGCGCCAGCAGACCACTAACTAAGACAGCGAGCAATTCACCCCTCCACTTT. Residues: CASRPLTKTASNSPLHF.